The 8 T cell receptor beta chains below all came from one sample that was sequenced in a study of blood T cells in healthy people across ages (dated by TCRdb to about 2015). The library came from 5' RACE. Sequencing was performed on an Illumina HiSeq 2500. A second about 7 to 12 cycle PCR used a sample-barcoded 5' primer and a J-beta primer mix. TCRdb reprocessing: public reads trimmed at Q25 with fastp, clones called with MiXCR, in-frame beta chains kept. Every CDR3 protein is listed once, alongside the most common genes and DNA of its rows. For this sample there are hundreds of thousands of distinct CDR3 sequences; over 45% appear just once. The ten most abundant clones make up roughly 30% of the sample. The sequencing sample was made of blood. These receptors all stem from a woman aged 55-70 years in good health.

This clonotype was observed a few times. The chain combines TRBV7-2 with TRBJ2-5; no reliable D call. This CDR3 has 13 amino acids. The V and J ends lost 5 bases and 1 base respectively, with 8 bases between them. The germline gives CDR1 SGHTA, CDR2 FQGNSA. In DNA, the CDR3 is TGTGCCAGCAGCGCCTTCGGCCAAGAGACCCAGTACTTC. This translates into CASSAFGQETQYF.

The rearrangement uses TRBV11-2 and TRBJ1-6, with D perhaps TRBD1 (5 bases). V gave up 4 bases and J gave up 8 bases, with 15 bases separating them. This CDR3 contains 15 residues. Germline-derived CDR1 and CDR2 are SGHAT and FQNNGV. CDR3: CASSWGRVGDSPLHF. As DNA, the CDR3 is TGTGCCAGCAGCTGGGGCAGGGTTGGTGATTCACCCCTCCACTTT.

The chain couples TRBV11-1 to TRBJ2-6; tentative D call: TRBD1 (6 bases). Germline loops: CDR1 SGHAT, CDR2 FQDESV (reference sequence). This CDR3 contains 15 residues. Trimming shortened V by 5 bases and J by 2 bases, and 10 bases separated the two germline ends. The CDR3 bases are TGTGCCAGCAGCCCCCAGGGGACTGGGGCCAACGTCCTGACTTTC. Protein: CASSPQGTGANVLTF.

This clonotype was counted between two and nine times. The gene calls are TRBV4-3 and TRBJ1-6; D gene ambiguous. Per germline, CDR1 LGHNA and CDR2 YSLEER. Between the trimmed V and J ends, which lost 6 bases and 9 bases, there was a span of 12 bases. This CDR3 has 13 amino acids. The CDR3 protein is CASSQTWGSPLHF. In DNA, the CDR3 is TGCGCCAGCAGTCAGACCTGGGGTTCACCCCTCCACTTT.

The table lists this clonotype with a few counts. The chain recombines TRBV11-2 with TRBJ2-6, with TRBD1 as a possible D gene (6 bases). CDR1 SGHAT and CDR2 FQNNGV come from the germline V gene. CDR3 length: 17 residues. Trimming left V 6 bases short and J 0 bases short, with 15 bases between. CDR3 nucleotide sequence: TGTGCCAGCAGACAGATACAGGGTCTCTCTGGGGCCAACGTCCTGACTTTC. It yields the protein CASRQIQGLSGANVLTF.

This clonotype was counted between two and nine times. The V gene is TRBV29-1, the J gene TRBJ1-1; 7 bases are shared with TRBD1. This CDR3 spans 14 amino acids. Trimming took 4 bases from V and 0 from J; bases not matched to a gene: 5. Germline loops: CDR1 SQVTM, CDR2 ANQGSEA. CDR3 region: CSVAGQALNTEAFF. CDR3 DNA: TGCAGCGTTGCCGGACAGGCATTGAACACTGAAGCTTTCTTT.

The rearrangement joins TRBV18 to TRBJ2-5; D not certain. Trimming removed 0 bases from V and 4 bases from J, with 6 bases in between. Germline-derived CDR1 and CDR2 are KGHSH and LQKENI. This CDR3 has 13 amino acids. The CDR3 loop reads CASSPPSAETQYF. DNA of the CDR3: TGTGCCAGCTCACCACCGAGCGCAGAGACCCAGTACTTC. Full variable domain (missing parts from reference TRBV18 and TRBJ2-5): NAGVMQNPRHLVRRRGQEARLRCSPMKGHSHVYWYRQLPEEGLKFMVYLQKENIIDESGMPKERFSAEFPKEGPSILRIQQVVRGDSAAYFCASSPPSAETQYFGPGTRLLVL.

The chain combines TRBV24-1 with TRBJ1-1; TRBD1 matches 8 bases. The CDR3 has 16 amino acids. V was clipped by 2 bases and J by 10 bases; unmatched bases: 14. Germline lookup yields CDR1 KGHDR and CDR2 SFDVKD. CDR3 sequence (DNA): TGTGCCACCAGTGATTGTCCGACAGGGGTCGAGTGTCGAGCTTTCTTT. The encoded protein is CATSDCPTGVECRAFF.